This T cell receptor (beta chain) was documented in a study of T cell responses to AZD1222 COVID-19 vaccine (dated by TCRdb to the early 2020s). The study in broad terms: AZD1222 recipients given second doses at about 4 weeks or at about 12 weeks were pooled, since spike-specific TCR depth and breadth were not found to differ between the two schedules. TCR sequencing was performed for over 230 trial participants, of whom about 200 were given two doses of AZD1222 and approximately 25 were given two doses of MenACWY control vaccine. Enrollment into the trials was organized by age into subgroups of 18-55, 56-69 and 70-plus years, and those subgroups contained approximately 160, 26 and 62 TCR-sequenced participants, respectively. Beyond this particular receptor, the publication reports: Because no day 14 peak-response samples were available, repertoires were characterized only after the peak T cell response. Most participants were white British and females outnumbered males, and the authors suggested that clonal diversity may have been underestimated. A significant rise in spike-specific TCR breadth and depth was observed after two AZD1222 doses relative to day 0 and relative to MenACWY recipients. Conclusions about previously exposed vaccinees are limited, since just a handful of AZD1222 recipients were seropositive for SARS-CoV-2 at baseline. The vaccine-associated CD4 TCRs covered the entire spike protein, and the dominant responses fell in regions 160-218 and 743-854. Nearly half of unique spike-specific TCRs reportedly recognized epitopes outside regions mutated in the B.1.351 and B.1.1.7 variants. In the small 56-69-year group, the increase in depth fell short of significance, most likely because of low power.

The CDR3 regions of human TCRbeta chains were analyzed by immunosequencing. The paper's processing steps were these. Repertoire TCRs were checked for matches against a reference library of SARS-CoV-2-specific TCRs that had been generated using the MIRA antigen-specificity platform. Breadth was defined as the fraction of unique TCRs that were SARS-CoV-2-associated. Depth was defined as the fraction of total T cells that were SARS-CoV-2-associated. Each spike-specific TCR was assigned to its reactive spike region and to a CD4 or CD8 class using the MIRA data. Log10-transformed breadth and depth values were compared by one-way ANOVA with Sidak's multiple comparisons tests. The clones in this table, taken by TCRdb from immuneACCESS, are in-frame only. Not every clone is retained; where verified, under half of the shortfall comes from an unresolved V gene, and the cause of the rest is unknown. D and trimming come from the DNA, and the V and J calls and clone size come from that table. This sample gives about 78,000 clones in total; about 90% of them show up just once. The top ten clonotypes cover 24% of the sample.

Only a few counts were recorded for this clone. This receptor's antigen is unknown. Within one base of it there is no much larger clone, and no base qualities were kept. The label giving this sample's time point can be read as: baseline before first vaccination. The vaccinee samples were drawn from two UK trials, COV001 and COV002, one of which was a single-blind randomized controlled phase 2/3 trial testing AZD1222 (ChAdOx1 nCoV-19) in healthy adults. Trial participant PBMC samples were collected at day 0 and day 28 after the second dose for TCRbeta chain sequencing. The CDR3 measures 13 amino acids from cysteine to phenylalanine. Solely the CDR3 DNA is kept, with 39 bases framed from the first base. V loses 2 bases of germline sequence and J loses 4 bases, and the interval between the two ends is 5 bases. CDR1 and CDR2 were assigned from the germline V gene (reference sequence) as WNHNN and SYGVQD.

This receptor chain uses TRBV10-1 and TRBJ2-2, with no confident D gene call. This clonotype was obtained from an adult in good health. Sequenced here: peripheral blood, sampled on day 0 of AZD1222 vaccination. The nucleotide sequence reads as follows: TGCGCCAGCAGTGAGCGCAGCACCGGGGAGCTGTTTTTT. This is translated as CASSERSTGELFF.